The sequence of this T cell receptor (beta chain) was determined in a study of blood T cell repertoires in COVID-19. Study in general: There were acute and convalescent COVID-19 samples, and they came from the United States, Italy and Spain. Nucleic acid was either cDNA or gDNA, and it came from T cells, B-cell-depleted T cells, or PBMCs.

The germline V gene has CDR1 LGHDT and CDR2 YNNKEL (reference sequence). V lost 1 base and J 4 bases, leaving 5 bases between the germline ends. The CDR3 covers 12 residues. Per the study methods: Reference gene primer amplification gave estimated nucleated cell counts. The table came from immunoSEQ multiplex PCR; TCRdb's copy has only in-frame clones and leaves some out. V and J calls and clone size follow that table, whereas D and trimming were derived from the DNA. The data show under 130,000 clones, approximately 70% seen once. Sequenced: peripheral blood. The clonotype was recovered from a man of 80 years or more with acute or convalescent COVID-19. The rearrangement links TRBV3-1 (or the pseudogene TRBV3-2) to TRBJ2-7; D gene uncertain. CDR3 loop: CASSQVLYEQYF. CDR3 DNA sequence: TGTGCCAGCAGCCAAGTACTGTACGAGCAGTACTTC.